This TCR beta chain is from a study of regulatory T cells in long-lasting Graves disease (dated by TCRdb to about 2021). About the full investigation: To count as having persistent Graves' disease, a patient had to have received antithyroid drug treatment for over 5 years with TSH receptor autoantibodies remaining persistently positive. Peripheral blood TCR sequencing and RNA sequencing compared persistent Graves' disease patients with newly diagnosed Graves' disease patients. Antithyroid drugs had been taken for about 10.3 years on average by persistent Graves' disease patients in the clinical cohort. A total of 33 samples underwent TCR sequencing, from about 13 patients with persistent Graves' disease and roughly 20 patients with newly diagnosed Graves' disease. The study took place in China and was registered as a clinical trial. Study-wide conclusions, independent of this receptor: Preferential use of TRBV28, TRBJ1-2 and TRBJ2-5 was observed in persistent disease, whereas TRBV20-1 and TRBJ2-1 were favored in newly diagnosed disease. A larger number of public clonotypes was shared among persistent patients (around 2,700) than among newly diagnosed patients (around 890). Sequencing and analysis were limited to the TCR beta chain. The study examined only peripheral blood because the primary lesion, thyroid tissue, could not be accessed. As a limitation, the authors acknowledged that the small sample size may reduce accuracy. Persistent Graves' disease patients showed lower TCR Shannon entropy and fewer highly expanded clones than newly diagnosed patients, suggesting clonal expansion.

This specimen's time point label, per the study, means: persistent/refractory GD, antithyroid drugs over 5 years with positive TRAb. RNA was extracted from PBMCs in TRIzol for both TCR sequencing and RNA sequencing. The diagnosis of Graves' disease followed American Thyroid Association guidelines. The patients came from an endocrinology department in Xi'an, China. Each patient gave about 10 milliliters of peripheral blood, collected in an EDTA anticoagulant tube. Ficoll Paque Plus density gradient separation was used to isolate PBMCs, and no further T cell sorting was performed. An Agilent 2100 Bioanalyzer and agarose gel were used to assess RNA quality, and a NanoDrop 2000 was used to measure RNA concentration. Libraries were prepared through multiplex PCR. TCRdb shows the sequencer as Illumina HiSeq 4000. TCR beta libraries were built with iRepertoire HTBI primers and Arm-PCR amplification of CDR3 regions. Before sequencing, the PCR products underwent gel purification. The authors' pipeline ran thus. Gene usage analysis of CDR3 amino acid clonotypes used the 55 to 65 TRBV and more than 13 TRBJ segments found across samples. COPE and FqMerger were used to merge filtered high-quality paired reads into contigs. Contigs were aligned with BLAST to IMGT TRBV, TRBD and TRBJ reference genes, and CDR3 was defined per IMGT. Highly expanded clones were defined as clonotypes with a frequency above 0.1%. Shannon entropy served as the measure of repertoire diversity, while the Gini coefficient captured V-J evenness. Clonotypes shared by more than one individual were considered public. TCRdb passed the public sequencing reads through fastp at Q25 and MiXCR, retaining productive beta sequences. CDR3 protein duplicates are merged, each entry listing the most common genes and DNA. The authors' filters were not applied to this entry. The table for this sample lists over 250,000 distinct CDR3 sequences; under 25% of them were counted only once. The ten largest clones take up 56% of the sample.

Ten or more counts support this clonotype. Its antigen specificity is not known. Within one base of it there is no much larger clone, and no base qualities were kept. CDR3 length: 13 amino acids, cysteine to phenylalanine. The sequence is cut down to CDR3 DNA, 39 bases in frame from base 1. Cut back by 3 bases and 2 bases, the V and J ends lie 11 bases apart. As encoded in the germline V gene (reference sequence), CDR1 is DFQATT while CDR2 is SNEGSKA. This receptor was identified in a female donor with Graves disease. This sequence uses TRBV20-1 and TRBJ2-7; the D gene identity is not certain. The material sequenced was peripheral blood mononuclear cells (PBMCs), taken when the disease was refractory, from a patient treated with antithyroid drugs. The bases are TGCAGTGCTAGGGTTGCGGATCCCTACGAGCAGTACTTC. Translated, it gives CSARVADPYEQYF.